This T cell receptor (beta chain) was captured by sequencing in a study of OX40 agonist ivuxolimab in advanced cancers. The overall study: Hepatocellular carcinoma, melanoma, renal cell or head and neck cancer affected the dose-escalation patients. Participants, approximately 80% male, averaged roughly 60 years of age, ranging from about 23 to 90. Prior checkpoint blockade (anti-PD-1, anti-PD-L1 or anti-CTLA-4) was permitted; around 40% had it.

Here immunoSEQ multiplex PCR was the method, and the copy in TCRdb shows in-frame clones only, minus some. The table records 77,000 or so clones, 75% to 90% of them present only once. A remark on this clone: Antigen: not known.

Study-wide results and limits: By week 6 at 0.1 to 3.0 mg/kg, blood CD4+ and CD8+ T cells had expanded clonally.

There are 14 residues in the CDR3. Germline V gene data show CDR1 as MDHEN and CDR2 as SYDVKM. The ends were cut back, 3 bases at V and 6 bases at J, with 12 bases in the middle. The sequences come from CD4+ or CD8+ T cells sorted from blood, collected in a trial of the OX40 agonist ivuxolimab. The V call is TRBV28, the J call TRBJ1-5; D is unresolved. The sequence came from an adult with an advanced solid tumor such as melanoma, head and neck, liver or kidney cancer. The CDR3 reads CASSFWGEGQPQHF. The CDR3 bases are TGTGCCAGCAGTTTCTGGGGAGAGGGTCAGCCCCAGCATTTT.